This T cell receptor beta chain was identified in a study of blood T cell repertoires in COVID-19. On the study more broadly: Samples of COVID-19 (acute and convalescent) were obtained from the United States, Italy and Spain. From T cells, B-cell-depleted T cells, or PBMCs came the material, which was cDNA or gDNA.

As originally analysed: From reference gene primer amplification, estimates of nucleated cell counts were derived. Using immunoSEQ multiplex PCR, the repertoire was profiled, and TCRdb retains in-frame clones only, with some absent. V and J calls plus clone size are reproduced from that table; the DNA served to infer D and trimming. The data contain about 170,000 clones, 84% of them singletons. The CDR3 covers 16 residues. The germline V and J ends were trimmed by 0 bases and 0 bases, with 12 bases remaining between them. CDR1 and CDR2 from the germline V gene are SGHKS and YYEKEE (reference sequence).

This clonotype was sampled from a man aged 70 or older with active or convalescent COVID-19. The V and J genes are TRBV5-5 and TRBJ1-1, with D possibly matching TRBD1 (6 bases). Sequencing input: peripheral blood. The CDR3 DNA reads TGTGCCAGCAGCTTGGTAGGGACACCGTTGAACACTGAAGCTTTCTTT. It encodes CASSLVGTPLNTEAFF. Full variable domain (outside the CDR3, taken from reference TRBV5-5 and TRBJ1-1): DAGVTQSPTHLIKTRGQQVTLRCSPISGHKSVSWYQQVLGQGPQFIFQYYEKEERGRGNFPDRFSARQFPNYSSELNVNALLLGDSALYLCASSLVGTPLNTEAFFGQGTRLTVV.